Reported below is one T cell receptor beta chain. The antigen remains unidentified. Trimming cost V 0 bases and J 4 bases, with 13 bases left between them. This CDR3 comprises 16 residues. The germline CDR1 and CDR2 sequences are PRHDT and FYEKMQ (reference sequence). The data originate from a study of T cells in localized non-small cell lung cancer. Overall study findings and caveats: Adjacent uninvolved lung had the highest clonality, suggesting focused antigen responses. Sequence data derive from only one tumor region, so heterogeneity remains possible. An association was observed between higher blood T cell density and longer overall survival. Appearing in adjacent lung were a median roughly 57 of the top 100 tumor clones.

Profiled with immunoSEQ multiplex PCR; TCRdb holds only in-frame clones, not every one. The sample holds tens of thousands of clones, under 90% seen once. This sample comprised peripheral blood, obtained before any cancer treatment. This chain joins TRBV13 and TRBJ1-3; the D gene is possibly TRBD1 (5 bases). The source is a man aged 40 to 69 with stage I squamous cell lung carcinoma. The CDR3, as DNA: TGTGCCAGCAGCTTAGGCGTGGGGGGACTGGGAAACACCATATATTTT. This gives the protein CASSLGVGGLGNTIYF.